One and the same sample provided the 16 T cell receptor beta chains below, sequenced in a study of blood T cell repertoires in COVID-19. The repertoire was sequenced with immunoSEQ multiplex PCR; TCRdb's copy has only in-frame clones and lacks some. The table shows over 200,000 clones, with about 90% occurring only once. Sequencing was done on a sample of peripheral blood. These receptor sequences come from a man aged 35-49 years with active or convalescent COVID-19.

This chain joins TRBV18 and TRBJ1-4; a weak D match, TRBD1 (6 bases). This CDR3 region has 16 residues. Germline V gene sequence: CDR1 KGHSH, CDR2 LQKENI. V was trimmed by 4 bases and J by 2 bases, leaving 14 bases between them. The CDR3 sequence: CASSRSRGSTNEKLFF. CDR3 bases: TGTGCCAGCTCACGCTCCAGGGGTAGCACTAATGAAAAACTGTTTTTT.

J is TRBJ1-5 and V is TRBV6-6; D unclear. This CDR3 is 14 amino acids long. V was pared by 6 bases and J by 7 bases, with 16 bases between. Germline lookup yields CDR1 MNHNY and CDR2 SVGAGI (reference sequence). In DNA, the CDR3 is TGTGCCAGCAGCCCTCACCCGAGGGAGCAGCCCCAGCATTTT. Amino acids: CASSPHPREQPQHF.

The V gene is TRBV2, the J gene TRBJ1-1; the match to TRBD1 covers 9 bases. The J segment lost 3 bases and the V segment lost 6 bases, leaving 5 bases of the junction unmatched. CDR3 length equals 14 residues. The germline CDR1 and CDR2 sequences are SNHLY and FYNNEI. Written as DNA, the CDR3 is TGTGCCAGCAGCGCGGGACAGGGCTACACTGAAGCTTTCTTT. Its protein is CASSAGQGYTEAFF. Variable domain in full (rest from reference TRBV2 and TRBJ1-1): EPEVTQTPSHQVTQMGQEVILRCVPISNHLYFYWYRQILGQKVEFLVSFYNNEISEKSEIFDDQFSVERPDGSNFTLKIRSTKLEDSAMYFCASSAGQGYTEAFFGQGTRLTVV.

V and J are TRBV15 and TRBJ1-1; D may be TRBD1 (6 bases). Germline-derived CDR1 and CDR2 are LNHNV and YYDKDF (reference sequence). Trimming pared 8 bases from V and 8 bases from J, leaving 24 bases between. This CDR3 has 15 amino acids. The CDR3: CATANGLNRDREAFF. The DNA for the CDR3 is TGTGCCACCGCAAACGGCCTAAACAGGGATCGGGAAGCTTTCTTT.

The chain recombines TRBV10-1 with TRBJ1-2; 7 bases fit TRBD1. V lost 3 bases and J lost 4; bases outside the gene matches: 5. The CDR3 is 14 residues long. CDR1 and CDR2 (germline): WNHNN, SYGVQD (reference sequence). CDR3 nucleotide sequence: TGCGCCAGCAGTGAACAGGGGTATAGCTATGGCTACACCTTC. As protein: CASSEQGYSYGYTF.

The J gene is TRBJ2-1, the V gene TRBV6-5; TRBD1 is a possible D gene (5 bases). The V and J ends lost 10 bases and 1 base respectively, with 14 bases between them. Germline V gives CDR1 MNHEY, CDR2 SVGAGI. The CDR3 extends over 14 amino acids. The chain's CDR3 is CATGKGNSYNEQFF. The CDR3 DNA sequence: TGTGCCACTGGGAAGGGGAATTCCTACAATGAGCAGTTCTTC.

The J gene is TRBJ2-6, the V gene TRBV3-1 (or the pseudogene TRBV3-2); the D is unclear. The CDR3 is made up of 13 amino acids. Germline V CDR1 and CDR2: LGHDT, YNNKEL (reference sequence). V dropped 7 bases and J dropped 1 base, with 5 bases sitting between them. CDR3 amino acids: CASNPSGANVLTF. The CDR3, as DNA: TGTGCCAGCAATCCGTCTGGGGCCAACGTCCTGACTTTC.

The chain recombines TRBV3-1 (or the pseudogene TRBV3-2) with TRBJ2-7; 8 positions agree with TRBD1. J lost 5 bases, V lost 3 bases, and 6 bases had no gene match. The CDR3 is 14 amino acids. Per germline, CDR1 LGHDT and CDR2 YNNKEL (reference sequence). The CDR3 coding sequence is TGTGCCAGCAGCCAGGCAGGGGGCAGCAACGAGCAGTACTTC. Protein product: CASSQAGGSNEQYF.

The chain's CDR3 is CASSPSGGEHTQYF. Here the CDR3 DNA reads TGTGCCAGCTCACCGTCAGGGGGCGAACATACGCAGTATTTT. The chain links TRBV18 to TRBJ2-3; 8 bases are shared with TRBD1. There are 14 residues in the CDR3. Germline lookup yields CDR1 KGHSH and CDR2 LQKENI. V shed 3 bases and J 7 bases; nucleotides not matched to a gene: 6.

The chain's CDR3 is CASRTDGNSYNEQFF. CDR3 coding DNA: TGTGCCAGCAGAACAGACGGAAACTCCTACAATGAGCAGTTCTTC. The V and J genes are TRBV6-5 and TRBJ2-1; unclear D gene. The CDR3 length is 15 residues. Trimming took off 6 bases at V and 0 bases at J, with 12 bases between the two ends. Looked up from germline, CDR1 is MNHEY and CDR2 is SVGAGI.

J is TRBJ2-1 and V is TRBV6-2 or TRBV6-3; 8 bases match TRBD2. From germline, CDR1 is MNHEY and CDR2 SVGEGT. The CDR3 is 16 residues long. J gave up 2 bases and V 5 bases, and 8 bases lay outside the gene matches. The CDR3 region has the DNA TGTGCCAGCAGTCGAACCCCGGGACTAGCCTACAATGAGCAGTTCTTC. Protein: CASSRTPGLAYNEQFF.

This chain joins TRBV2 and TRBJ1-5, with D uncertain. V was clipped by 0 bases and J by 6 bases, with 6 bases between them. The germline V gene has CDR1 SNHLY and CDR2 FYNNEI. The CDR3 is made up of 13 amino acids. CDR3 nucleotides: TGTGCCAGCAGTGAAGCGTTTAGTCAGCCCCAGCATTTT. This gives the protein CASSEAFSQPQHF. The complete variable domain, with remaining parts taken from reference TRBV2 and TRBJ1-5, reads EPEVTQTPSHQVTQMGQEVILRCVPISNHLYFYWYRQILGQKVEFLVSFYNNEISEKSEIFDDQFSVERPDGSNFTLKIRSTKLEDSAMYFCASSEAFSQPQHFGDGTRLSIL.

This clone was found once. The genes are TRBV19 and TRBJ2-1; D ambiguous. From germline, CDR1 is LNHDA and CDR2 SQIVND (reference sequence). CDR3 length: 12 amino acids. With 1 base removed from V and 9 bases from J, the gap between germline ends came to 7 bases. In DNA form, the CDR3 reads TGTGCCAGTAGTATAGGCCGCGGTGAGCAGTTCTTC. Its translation is CASSIGRGEQFF.

The rearrangement uses TRBV5-1 and TRBJ2-1; a possible D gene is TRBD2 (5 bases). Germline CDR1 reads SGHRS; CDR2 reads YFSETQ. V lost 0 bases and J lost 10, with 8 bases in between. This CDR3 is built from 12 residues. CDR3 bases: TGCGCCAGCAGCTTGGCCGGGGTCGAGCAGTTCTTC. This encodes CASSLAGVEQFF. The whole variable domain, filled in from reference TRBV5-1 and TRBJ2-1, reads KAGVTQTPRYLIKTRGQQVTLSCSPISGHRSVSWYQQTPGQGLQFLFEYFSETQRNKGNFPGRFSGRQFSNSRSEMNVSTLELGDSALYLCASSLAGVEQFFGPGTRLTVL.

On this clone itself: At the DNA level, this CDR3 is encoded by other sequences in the same sample as well. The CDR3 bases are TGTGCCAGCAGTTTGACAGGGGTCAATTCACCCCTCCACTTT. Encoded protein: CASSLTGVNSPLHF. The chain has TRBV6-5 and TRBJ1-6, with 8 bases that match TRBD1. Germline CDR1 is MNHEY and CDR2 is SVGAGI. The length of the CDR3 is 14 residues. V shed 4 bases, J shed 7 bases, and the junction held 3 bases outside the gene matches.

This clone appeared a single time. The chain has TRBV19 and TRBJ1-1; possible D gene TRBD1, 5 bases. V shed 7 bases and J shed 5 bases, with 11 bases lying between them. CDR1 is LNHDA and CDR2 is SQIVND in the germline V gene (reference sequence). The CDR3 extends over 12 amino acids. The CDR3 spells CASIGGLTEAFF. CDR3 sequence (DNA): TGTGCCAGTATTGGGGGACTAACTGAAGCTTTCTTT.